The clone carrying this TCR beta chain was detected only a few times. The data are from a study of T-cell reconstitution after alpha-beta-depleted transplantation in children. Trimming took 5 bases from V and 4 from J, leaving 14 bases between them. The CDR3 is made up of 14 amino acids. Germline-derived CDR1 and CDR2 are SGHTA and FQGNSA. Unique molecular identifiers were used to barcode this TCRbeta library. TCRdb recomputed calls from the PCR reads with MiXCR, one row per CDR3 protein. The sample lists about 640,000 distinct CDR3 sequences; roughly 17% were seen once. Sequences were derived from PBMCs from the stem cell graft donor, sampled from the stem cell graft. This receptor was obtained from a human donor who donated a stem cell graft to a child with acute myeloid leukemia. The chain carries TRBV7-2 and TRBJ1-2, with TRBD1 as a possible D gene (5 bases). The CDR3 DNA follows: TGTGCCAGCAGCCCCCGGGGGGGAAGCTATGGCTACACCTTC. It yields the protein CASSPRGGSYGYTF.